The rows below give T cell receptor beta chains drawn from one sample of a study of immune heterogeneity within non-small cell lung tumors. A single record per CDR3 protein comes from TCRdb applying MiXCR to the multiplex PCR reads. The table includes 10,000 or so distinct CDR3 sequences, roughly 29% detected once. Source material: lung tumor tissue. The origin of the receptors is a woman aged 45-60 years with non-small cell lung cancer. Each CDR3 is given with its conserved first and last residue. Fields, in order: D gene, V gene, clone size, J gene, CDR3 protein, CDR3 DNA. D genes are given only for firm matches. Expanded clones are given a class, and other clones once, few, many or no size at all.

TRBD2	TRBV28	medium-sized	TRBJ2-2	CASSLVAGDGNGELFF	TGTGCCAGCAGTTTAGTAGCGGGAGATGGAAACGGGGAGCTGTTTTTT
TRBD1	TRBV5-1	.	TRBJ1-1	CASSLGSTGGLITEAFF	TGCGCCAGCAGCTTGGGATCTACAGGGGGGTTGATCACTGAAGCTTTCTTT
.	TRBV7-6	many	TRBJ2-5	CASSLRGQGLQTQYF	TGTGCCAGCAGCTTACGCGGGCAGGGGTTACAGACCCAGTACTTC
.	TRBV28	.	TRBJ1-5	CASSPSEQGNNQPQHF	TGTGCCAGCAGTCCAAGCGAACAGGGAAACAATCAGCCCCAGCATTTT
.	TRBV10-3	.	TRBJ1-6	CAISGANPPLHF	TGTGCCATTTCGGGGGCAAATCCACCCCTCCACTTT
TRBD2	TRBV7-9	.	TRBJ2-1	CASKNLREGYNEQFF	TGTGCCAGCAAAAACCTCCGGGAGGGCTACAATGAGCAGTTCTTC
.	TRBV27	medium-sized	TRBJ1-1	CASSFQGGTTEAFF	TGTGCCAGCAGTTTTCAAGGCGGTACCACTGAAGCTTTCTTT
TRBD2	TRBV20-1	large	TRBJ2-7	CSATHGGRLEQYF	TGCAGTGCCACTCACGGGGGGAGGCTCGAGCAGTACTTC
.	TRBV7-8	medium-sized	TRBJ1-2	CASSLAEAGQFGYTF	TGTGCCAGCAGCTTAGCGGAAGCAGGGCAATTTGGCTACACCTTC
TRBD2	TRBV28	many	TRBJ2-7	CASSTAGGGVTYEQYF	TGTGCCAGCAGTACAGCGGGAGGGGGTGTAACCTACGAGCAGTACTTC
.	TRBV5-1	.	TRBJ2-7	CASSLAWGYEQYF	TGCGCCAGCAGCTTGGCCTGGGGCTACGAGCAGTACTTC
TRBD1	TRBV4-1	.	TRBJ1-1	CASSHTLGTVYTEAFF	TGCGCCAGCAGCCACACACTCGGGACAGTGTATACTGAAGCTTTCTTT
.	TRBV7-9	many	TRBJ2-7	CASSLGDSYEQYF	TGTGCCAGCAGCTTGGGTGACTCCTACGAGCAGTACTTC
.	TRBV5-1	few	TRBJ1-5	CASSLGPGDQPQHF	TGCGCCAGCAGCTTGGGGCCAGGGGACCAGCCCCAGCATTTT
.	TRBV9	many	TRBJ2-1	CASSVDSSPFNEQFF	TGTGCCAGCAGCGTAGACAGTAGTCCTTTCAATGAGCAGTTCTTC
.	TRBV6-1	many	TRBJ1-1	CASSDWHGGGNTEAFF	TGTGCCAGCAGTGATTGGCACGGCGGGGGGAACACTGAAGCTTTCTTT
.	TRBV11-2	.	TRBJ2-1	CASSLEAGFNNEQFF	TGTGCCAGCAGCTTAGAGGCGGGATTCAACAATGAGCAGTTCTTC
.	TRBV7-9	many	TRBJ1-2	CASNTDQIRDYGYTF	TGTGCCAGCAACACCGATCAGATTAGGGACTATGGCTACACCTTC
.	TRBV9	many	TRBJ1-4	CASSPRWGEKLFF	TGTGCCAGCAGCCCCCGGTGGGGGGAAAAACTGTTTTTT
TRBD1	TRBV19	many	TRBJ1-4	CASRPRDRGATTNEKLFF	TGTGCCAGTAGACCCCGGGACAGGGGAGCGACGACTAATGAAAAACTGTTTTTT
.	TRBV7-4	.	TRBJ1-1	CASIALGPDTEAFF	TGTGCCAGTATAGCCCTGGGGCCGGACACTGAAGCTTTCTTT
.	TRBV27	medium-sized	TRBJ2-2	CASSLQRVNTGELFF	TGTGCCAGCAGTCTGCAGCGGGTAAACACCGGGGAGCTGTTTTTT
.	TRBV6-9	.	TRBJ2-7	CANTSQTGDEQYF	TGTGCCAACACTTCGCAGACAGGCGACGAGCAGTACTTC
.	TRBV29-1	once	TRBJ1-2	CSVNTLGYGYTF	TGCAGCGTTAACACCCTGGGCTATGGCTACACCTTC
TRBD1	TRBV20-1	medium-sized	TRBJ2-7	CSARQRRTGSSYEQYF	TGCAGTGCTCGACAAAGGAGGACAGGGAGCTCCTACGAGCAGTACTTC
.	TRBV3-1	.	TRBJ1-1	CASSLTGRSNTEAFF	TGTGCCAGCAGCCTAACAGGGAGGTCAAACACTGAAGCTTTCTTT
TRBD1	TRBV12-3/TRBV12-4	medium-sized	TRBJ2-7	CASSFYGQGKSHEQYF	TGTGCCAGCAGTTTCTACGGACAGGGGAAGTCCCACGAGCAGTACTTC
TRBD2	TRBV27	many	TRBJ2-7	CASKLAGGFYEQYF	TGTGCCAGCAAACTAGCGGGAGGGTTCTACGAGCAGTACTTC
.	TRBV20-1	many	TRBJ1-3	CSASVSGNTIYF	TGCAGTGCTAGTGTGAGTGGAAACACCATATATTTT
.	TRBV5-6	few	TRBJ2-7	CASRVSHQYEQYF	TGTGCCAGCAGGGTGAGCCATCAATACGAGCAGTACTTC
.	TRBV2	many	TRBJ1-1	CASRPTPNMNTEAFF	TGTGCCAGCCGCCCAACCCCCAACATGAACACTGAAGCTTTCTTT
TRBD1	TRBV28	many	TRBJ2-2	CASRLTGTNTGELFF	TGTGCCAGCAGGTTGACAGGGACCAACACCGGGGAGCTGTTTTTT
.	TRBV5-4	few	TRBJ1-1	CASSSWAKDTEAFF	TGTGCCAGCAGCTCATGGGCCAAGGACACTGAAGCTTTCTTT
TRBD2	TRBV29-1	few	TRBJ2-3	CSQKVAGGIRDTQYF	TGCAGTCAGAAGGTAGCGGGAGGGATTAGAGATACGCAGTATTTT
.	TRBV4-2	many	TRBJ1-4	CASSPWDQSEKLFF	TGTGCCAGCAGCCCGTGGGACCAGTCAGAAAAACTGTTTTTT
.	TRBV12-3/TRBV12-4	many	TRBJ1-6	CASSSRGFDSPLHF	TGTGCCAGCAGTTCCCGCGGGTTCGATTCACCCCTCCACTTT
.	TRBV2	many	TRBJ1-2	CASKWGFYGYTF	TGTGCCAGCAAATGGGGCTTTTATGGCTACACCTTC
.	TRBV6-1	.	TRBJ1-3	CASNRGAADTIYF	TGTGCCAGCAATCGGGGGGCTGCGGACACCATATATTTT
.	TRBV24-1	once	TRBJ1-5	CSTSDVGASQPQHF	TGTTCCACCAGTGATGTGGGGGCTAGTCAGCCCCAGCATTTT
.	TRBV5-1	.	TRBJ2-5	CASGLAGGAGTQYF	TGCGCCAGCGGCTTGGCTGGGGGCGCGGGGACCCAGTACTTC
.	TRBV10-1	many	TRBJ1-5	CASSYNRNQPQHF	TGCGCCAGCAGCTATAACAGGAATCAGCCCCAGCATTTT
TRBD1	TRBV7-9	large	TRBJ1-2	CASSPGTGGFGYTF	TGTGCCAGCAGCCCAGGGACAGGGGGATTTGGCTACACCTTC
TRBD2	TRBV4-2	many	TRBJ2-7	CASSQDPLLAGDYEQYF	TGTGCCAGCAGCCAAGATCCCCTACTAGCGGGAGACTACGAGCAGTACTTC
TRBD1	TRBV20-1	medium-sized	TRBJ2-7	CSTDRDRNYEQYF	TGCAGTACCGATCGGGACAGGAACTACGAGCAGTACTTC
.	TRBV11-3	many	TRBJ2-3	CASSSRVAPDTQYF	TGTGCCAGCAGCTCCAGGGTCGCCCCAGATACGCAGTATTTT
.	TRBV2	many	TRBJ1-6	CASSSGGSPLHF	TGTGCCAGCAGTAGCGGGGGTTCACCCCTCCACTTT
.	TRBV6-1	few	TRBJ2-5	CASRTHPRGEGETQYF	TGTGCCAGCAGGACGCATCCCCGGGGTGAGGGAGAGACCCAGTACTTC
TRBD1	TRBV7-2	many	TRBJ2-2	CASNRQGMGTGELFF	TGTGCCAGCAACCGACAGGGTATGGGTACCGGGGAGCTGTTTTTT
TRBD1	TRBV30	many	TRBJ2-1	CAWAQGVSSYNEQFF	TGTGCCTGGGCGCAGGGGGTTAGCTCCTACAATGAGCAGTTCTTC